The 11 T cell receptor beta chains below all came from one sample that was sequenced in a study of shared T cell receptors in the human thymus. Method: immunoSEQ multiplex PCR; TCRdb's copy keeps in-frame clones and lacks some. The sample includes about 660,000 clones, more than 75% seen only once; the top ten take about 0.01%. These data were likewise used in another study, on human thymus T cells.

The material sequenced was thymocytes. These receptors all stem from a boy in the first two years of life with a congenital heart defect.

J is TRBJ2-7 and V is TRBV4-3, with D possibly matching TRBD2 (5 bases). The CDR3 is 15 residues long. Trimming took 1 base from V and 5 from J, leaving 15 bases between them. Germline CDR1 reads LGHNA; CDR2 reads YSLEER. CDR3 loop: CASSQVGGGIHEQYF. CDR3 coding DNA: TGCGCCAGCAGCCAAGTAGGAGGTGGAATTCACGAGCAGTACTTC.

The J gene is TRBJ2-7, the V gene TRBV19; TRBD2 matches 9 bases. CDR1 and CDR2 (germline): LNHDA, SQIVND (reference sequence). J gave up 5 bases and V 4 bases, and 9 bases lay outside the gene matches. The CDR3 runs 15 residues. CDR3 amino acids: CASSNAGGPFHEQYF. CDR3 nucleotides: TGTGCCAGTAGTAACGCGGGAGGGCCATTCCACGAGCAGTACTTC.

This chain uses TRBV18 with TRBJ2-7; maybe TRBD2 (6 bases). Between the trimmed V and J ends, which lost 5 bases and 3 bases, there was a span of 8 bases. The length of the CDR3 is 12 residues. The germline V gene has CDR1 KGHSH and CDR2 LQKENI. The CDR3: CASSGGVYEQYF. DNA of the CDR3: TGTGCCAGCTCAGGAGGGGTCTACGAGCAGTACTTC. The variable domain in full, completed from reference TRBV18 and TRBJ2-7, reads NAGVMQNPRHLVRRRGQEARLRCSPMKGHSHVYWYRQLPEEGLKFMVYLQKENIIDESGMPKERFSAEFPKEGPSILRIQQVVRGDSAAYFCASSGGVYEQYFGPGTRLTVT.

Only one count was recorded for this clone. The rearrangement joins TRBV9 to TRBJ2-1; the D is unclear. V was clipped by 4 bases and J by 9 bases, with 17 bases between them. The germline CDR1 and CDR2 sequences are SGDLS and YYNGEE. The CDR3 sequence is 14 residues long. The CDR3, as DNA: TGTGCCAGCAGCACAAACGCGGATCCGGGTGAGCAGTTCTTC. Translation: CASSTNADPGEQFF.

In DNA, the CDR3 is TGTGCCACCAGCAGAGTACAGGGCCAGGGCGGAGAGACCCAGTACTTC. It codes for CATSRVQGQGGETQYF. The chain is built from TRBV15 and TRBJ2-5; TRBD1 might be the D (6 bases). This CDR3 is 16 amino acids long. Trimming left V 1 base short and J 4 bases short, with 16 bases between. From germline, CDR1 is LNHNV and CDR2 YYDKDF (reference sequence).

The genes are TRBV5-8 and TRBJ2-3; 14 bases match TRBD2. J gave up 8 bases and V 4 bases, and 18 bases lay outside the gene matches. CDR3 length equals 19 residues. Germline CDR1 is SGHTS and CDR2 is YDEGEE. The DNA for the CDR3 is TGTGCCAGCAGCCCCCGACTAGCGGGAGGGCCTCCCTCCCGTTGTACGCAGTATTTT. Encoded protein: CASSPRLAGGPPSRCTQYF. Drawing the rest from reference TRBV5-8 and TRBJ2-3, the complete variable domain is EAGVTQSPTHLIKTRGQQATLRCSPISGHTSVYWYQQALGLGLQFLLWYDEGEERNRGNFPPRFSGRQFPNYSSELNVNALELEDSALYLCASSPRLAGGPPSRCTQYFGPGTRLTVL.

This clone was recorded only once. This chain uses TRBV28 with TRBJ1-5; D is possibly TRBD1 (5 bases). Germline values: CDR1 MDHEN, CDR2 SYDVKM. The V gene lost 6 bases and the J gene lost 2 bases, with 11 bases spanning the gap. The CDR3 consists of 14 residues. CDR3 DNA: TGTGCCAGCAGCGCCCGGGGGGGCAATCAGCCCCAGCATTTT. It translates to CASSARGGNQPQHF.

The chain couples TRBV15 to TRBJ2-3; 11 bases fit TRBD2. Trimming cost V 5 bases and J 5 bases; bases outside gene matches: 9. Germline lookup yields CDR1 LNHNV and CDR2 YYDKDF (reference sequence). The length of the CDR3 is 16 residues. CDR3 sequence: CATSGDPSGRKDTQYF. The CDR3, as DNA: TGTGCCACCAGCGGGGACCCTAGCGGGAGGAAAGATACGCAGTATTTT.

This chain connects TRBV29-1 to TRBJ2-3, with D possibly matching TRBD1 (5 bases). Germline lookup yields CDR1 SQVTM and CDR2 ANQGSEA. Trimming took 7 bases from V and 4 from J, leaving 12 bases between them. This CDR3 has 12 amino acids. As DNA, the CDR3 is TGCAGCGCCAGGGTTTGGGCAGATACGCAGTATTTT. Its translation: CSARVWADTQYF.

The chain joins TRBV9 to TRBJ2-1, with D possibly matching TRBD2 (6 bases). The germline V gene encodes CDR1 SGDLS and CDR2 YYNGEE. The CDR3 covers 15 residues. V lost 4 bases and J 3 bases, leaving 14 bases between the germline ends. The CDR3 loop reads CASSSNGGVYNEQFF. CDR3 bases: TGTGCCAGCAGCTCAAACGGGGGTGTCTACAATGAGCAGTTCTTC.

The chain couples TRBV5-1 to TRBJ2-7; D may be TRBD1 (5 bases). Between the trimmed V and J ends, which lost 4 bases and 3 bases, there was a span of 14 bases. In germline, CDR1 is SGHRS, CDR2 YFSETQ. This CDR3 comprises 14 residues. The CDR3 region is CASSEGARDYEQYF. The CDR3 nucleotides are TGCGCCAGCAGCGAAGGGGCCCGAGACTACGAGCAGTACTTC.